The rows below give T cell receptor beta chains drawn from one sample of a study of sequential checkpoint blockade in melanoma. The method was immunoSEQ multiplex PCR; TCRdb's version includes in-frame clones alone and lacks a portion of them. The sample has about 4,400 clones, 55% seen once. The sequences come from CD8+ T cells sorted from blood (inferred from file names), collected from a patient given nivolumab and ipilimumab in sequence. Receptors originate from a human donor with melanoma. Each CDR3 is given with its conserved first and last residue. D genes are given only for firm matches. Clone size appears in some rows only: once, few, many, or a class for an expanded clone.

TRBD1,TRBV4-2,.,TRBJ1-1,TGTGCCAGCAGCCAAGCGACAGGGGCCCGCGCTAAGGGCACTGAAGCTTTCTTT,CASSQATGARAKGTEAFF
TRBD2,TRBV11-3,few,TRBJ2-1,TGTGCCAGCAGCCGCAATAGCGGGGCCTACAATGAGCAGTTCTTC,CASSRNSGAYNEQFF
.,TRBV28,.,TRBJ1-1,TGTGCCAGCAGTTTCCCCCTGACTGAAGCTTTCTTT,CASSFPLTEAFF
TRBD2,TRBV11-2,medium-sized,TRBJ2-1,TGTGCCAGCAGCCGACTAGCGGGAGGTCCAGGACCTGAGCAGTTCTTC,CASSRLAGGPGPEQFF
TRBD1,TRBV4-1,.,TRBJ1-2,TGCGCCAGCAGCCAAGATTCGGGACAGGACTATGGCTACACCTTC,CASSQDSGQDYGYTF
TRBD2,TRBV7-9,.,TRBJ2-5,TGTGCCAGCAGCTTGGGAGGGGCCAGAGAGACCCAGTACTTC,CASSLGGARETQYF
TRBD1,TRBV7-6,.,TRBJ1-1,TGTGCCAGCAGCTTGTTAGGACAGGGCGCTTTCTTT,CASSLLGQGAFF
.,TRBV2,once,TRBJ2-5,TGTGCCAGCAGTGCCTTGGACGGGATAGGCGAGACCCAGTACTTC,CASSALDGIGETQYF
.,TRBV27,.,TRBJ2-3,TGTGCCAGCAGTTTACGGCCAGGGGGCACAGATACGCAGTATTTT,CASSLRPGGTDTQYF
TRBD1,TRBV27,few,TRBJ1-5,TGTGCCAGCAGGGACAGGTCCTTGGATCAGCCCCAGCATTTT,CASRDRSLDQPQHF
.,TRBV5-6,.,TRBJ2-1,TGTGCCAGCAGCCCGGGAGTTCAATACAATGAGCAGTTCTTC,CASSPGVQYNEQFF
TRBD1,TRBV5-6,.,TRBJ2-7,TGTGCCAGCAGCCTAAGGACAGGGGGGTCCTACGAGCAGTACTTC,CASSLRTGGSYEQYF
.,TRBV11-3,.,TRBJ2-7,TGTGCCAGCAGCTTAGGGGTAGATGAGTCGGGTTCTTCCTCCTACGAGCAGTACTTC,CASSLGVDESGSSSYEQYF
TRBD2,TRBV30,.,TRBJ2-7,TGTGCCTGGAGTGGGGAGCGGGAGCCCTACGAGCAGTACTTC,CAWSGEREPYEQYF
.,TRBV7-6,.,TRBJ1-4,TGTGCCAGCAGCTTAGGAATGAATGGGCAGACTAATGAAAAACTGTTTTTT,CASSLGMNGQTNEKLFF
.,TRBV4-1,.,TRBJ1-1,TGCGCCAGCAGCCAAGATGGGGACACCCCTTACACTGAAGCTTTCTTT,CASSQDGDTPYTEAFF
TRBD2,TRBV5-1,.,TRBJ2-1,TGCGCCAGCAGCTTGGGACTAGCGGGAGATTACCAGAATGAGCAGTTCTTC,CASSLGLAGDYQNEQFF
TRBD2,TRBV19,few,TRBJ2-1,TGTGCCAGTAGTATGACTAGCCATGAGCAGTTCTTC,CASSMTSHEQFF
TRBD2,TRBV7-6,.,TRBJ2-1,TGTGCCAGCAGCGTCGGGACTAGCGGGACCCTCGACTCCTACAATGAGCAGTTCTTC,CASSVGTSGTLDSYNEQFF
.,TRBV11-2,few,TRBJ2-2,TGTGCCAGCAGCTCGTTGACTAACTCGAACACCGGGGAGCTGTTTTTT,CASSSLTNSNTGELFF
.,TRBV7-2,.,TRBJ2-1,TGTGCCAGCAGCTGGGCAGGGGGGCTCAATGAGCAGTTCTTC,CASSWAGGLNEQFF
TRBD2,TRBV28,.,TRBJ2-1,TGTGCCAGCAGTACTGGACTAGCGGGTTGGGGTGAGCAGTTCTTC,CASSTGLAGWGEQFF
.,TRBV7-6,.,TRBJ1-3,TGTGCCAGCAGCACGGGAGCCTACACCCCCTCGGGAAACACCATATATTTT,CASSTGAYTPSGNTIYF
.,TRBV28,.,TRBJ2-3,TGTGCCAGCAGTCCATTTAGCACAGATACGCAGTATTTT,CASSPFSTDTQYF
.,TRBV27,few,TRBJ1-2,TGTGCCAGCAGTTTAAGGTCGACGATGCGGGAGGGCTACACCTTC,CASSLRSTMREGYTF
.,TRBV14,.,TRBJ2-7,TGTGCCAGCAGCCTAACGGAGAAAGAGCAGTACTTC,CASSLTEKEQYF
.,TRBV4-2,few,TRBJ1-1,TGTGCCAGCAGCCAAGCGGGGGGGAACACTGAAGCTTTCTTT,CASSQAGGNTEAFF
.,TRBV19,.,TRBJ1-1,TGTGCCAGTAGTATAGTGGCAGACACTGAAGCTTTCTTT,CASSIVADTEAFF
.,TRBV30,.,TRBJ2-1,TGTGCCTGGAGTCCAATAGCGGACAATGAGCAGTTCTTC,CAWSPIADNEQFF
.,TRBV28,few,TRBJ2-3,TGTGCCAGCAGTTTGGAGGGTAGGGGGCCAGATACGCAGTATTTT,CASSLEGRGPDTQYF
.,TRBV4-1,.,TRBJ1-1,TGCGCCAGCAGCCGAGACCGGACACAGAACACTGAAGCTTTCTTT,CASSRDRTQNTEAFF